Listed below are T cell receptor beta chains from one sample, sequenced in a study of T-cell memory formation after mild COVID-19. MiXCR was run by TCRdb on the 5' RACE reads, yielding one entry per CDR3 protein. The data show over 150,000 distinct CDR3 sequences, with over 20% seen just once and 23% held by the top ten. Sequencing was carried out using PBMCs or a T cell subset sorted from them (not recorded which). The source of these receptors is an adult woman who had mild COVID-19 (a few samples of this study predate the infection). Cell type and time point are not known. Each CDR3 is given with its conserved first and last residue. D genes are given only for firm matches. Clone size is stated in some rows and not others, as once, few, many or a class when expanded.

clone_size,j_call,d_call,v_call,cdr3_aa,cdr3_nt
few,TRBJ1-1,NA,TRBV19,CASSRGTLTEAFF,TGTGCCAGTAGTAGAGGGACCCTCACTGAAGCTTTCTTT
many,TRBJ2-1,TRBD2,TRBV4-2,CASSRGLAGGLGYNEQFF,TGTGCCAGCAGCCGGGGGCTAGCGGGGGGGCTTGGGTACAATGAGCAGTTCTTC
NA,TRBJ1-1,NA,TRBV3-1,CASSPDPGDTEAFF,TGTGCCAGCAGCCCTGACCCCGGGGACACTGAAGCTTTCTTT
NA,TRBJ1-5,NA,TRBV5-1,CASSSGDRQRPPFSNQPQHF,TGCGCCAGCAGCTCAGGGGATCGACAGAGACCCCCCTTTAGCAATCAGCCCCAGCATTTT
NA,TRBJ2-3,NA,TRBV5-1,CASSSANPLAPLDTQYF,TGCGCCAGCAGCTCAGCAAACCCCCTAGCGCCCCTGGATACGCAGTATTTT
NA,TRBJ2-7,TRBD2,TRBV27,CASSLTLSGLYYEQYF,TGTGCCAGCAGCCTTACCCTTAGCGGGCTTTACTACGAGCAGTACTTC
many,TRBJ2-3,NA,TRBV6-1,CASSHGTEPGGDTQYF,TGTGCCAGCAGTCACGGGACAGAACCGGGAGGGGATACGCAGTATTTT
NA,TRBJ1-2,NA,TRBV6-1,CASSEAPGEGYGYTF,TGTGCCAGCAGTGAAGCGCCGGGGGAGGGCTATGGCTACACCTTC
few,TRBJ2-1,TRBD1,TRBV7-9,CASSLVSVGTGGGNEQFF,TGTGCCAGCAGCTTAGTCTCCGTCGGGACAGGGGGAGGGAATGAGCAGTTCTTC
NA,TRBJ2-6,NA,TRBV5-1,CASSLVLRGSGANVLTF,TGCGCCAGCAGCTTGGTTCTACGGGGCTCTGGGGCCAACGTCCTGACTTTC
NA,TRBJ2-5,TRBD2,TRBV29-1,CSVDRTSGPQETQYF,TGCAGCGTTGACCGGACTAGCGGGCCCCAAGAGACCCAGTACTTC
NA,TRBJ1-3,NA,TRBV10-3,CAISETGGDSGNTIYF,TGTGCCATCAGTGAGACCGGCGGCGACTCTGGAAACACCATATATTTT
NA,TRBJ2-1,TRBD2,TRBV3-1,CASSQVGERGPYNEQFF,TGTGCCAGCAGCCAAGTAGGAGAGCGGGGGCCATACAATGAGCAGTTCTTC
few,TRBJ1-1,NA,TRBV6-2/TRBV6-3,CASTLNPLRGWNTEAFF,TGTGCCAGCACCCTTAACCCCTTAAGGGGATGGAACACTGAAGCTTTCTTT
NA,TRBJ1-4,TRBD1,TRBV11-2,CASSLGRTGNNEKLFF,TGTGCCAGCAGCTTAGGAAGGACAGGGAATAATGAAAAACTGTTTTTT
NA,TRBJ2-1,NA,TRBV9,CASSVQPSEQFF,TGTGCCAGCAGCGTGCAACCGAGTGAGCAGTTCTTC
few,TRBJ1-4,TRBD1,TRBV2,CASTDGLGQGYEKLFF,TGTGCCAGCACCGATGGGCTGGGACAGGGTTATGAAAAACTGTTTTTT
NA,TRBJ2-7,TRBD1,TRBV5-6,CASSFGQANYEQYF,TGTGCCAGCAGCTTTGGACAGGCCAACTACGAGCAGTACTTC
NA,TRBJ2-7,TRBD2,TRBV27,CASSLRGESYEQYF,TGTGCCAGCAGTTTACGGGGGGAATCCTACGAGCAGTACTTC
NA,TRBJ1-6,NA,TRBV2,CASRQAFNSPLHF,TGTGCCAGCAGACAGGCGTTCAATTCACCCCTCCACTTT
NA,TRBJ1-1,NA,TRBV7-9,CASSLAQELNTEAFF,TGTGCCAGCAGCTTAGCGCAGGAGTTGAACACTGAAGCTTTCTTT